A single TCR beta chain is shown here with its context. Clones were sequenced by immunoSEQ multiplex PCR, and TCRdb holds only the in-frame ones, with some missing. The sample carries approximately 94,000 clones, about 79% recorded once. This sample was included in a study of blood T cell repertoires in COVID-19. Study-wide context: Sites across the United States, Italy and Spain contributed samples from acute and convalescent COVID-19.

The germline V gene encodes CDR1 SNHLY and CDR2 FYNNEI. Unmatched junction bases numbered 7, after V lost 5 bases and J lost 1 base. The CDR3 runs 17 residues. The chain is built from TRBV2 and TRBJ2-6, with 8 bases aligning to TRBD1. The source is a man between 60 and 75 years old with acute or convalescent COVID-19. Material: peripheral blood. The CDR3 sequence: CASSYNHRGSGANVLTF. CDR3 coding DNA: TGTGCCAGCAGTTACAACCACAGGGGGTCTGGGGCCAACGTCCTGACTTTC.